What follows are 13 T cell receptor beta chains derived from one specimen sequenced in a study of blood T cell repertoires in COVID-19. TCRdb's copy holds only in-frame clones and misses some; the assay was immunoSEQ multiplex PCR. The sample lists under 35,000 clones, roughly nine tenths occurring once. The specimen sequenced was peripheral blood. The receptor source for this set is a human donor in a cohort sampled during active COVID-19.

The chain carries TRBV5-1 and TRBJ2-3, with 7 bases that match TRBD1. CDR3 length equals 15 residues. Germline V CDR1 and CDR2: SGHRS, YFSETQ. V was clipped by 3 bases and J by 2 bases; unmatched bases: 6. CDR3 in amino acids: CASSWWDRDTDTQYF. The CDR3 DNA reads TGCGCCAGCAGCTGGTGGGACAGAGACACAGATACGCAGTATTTT.

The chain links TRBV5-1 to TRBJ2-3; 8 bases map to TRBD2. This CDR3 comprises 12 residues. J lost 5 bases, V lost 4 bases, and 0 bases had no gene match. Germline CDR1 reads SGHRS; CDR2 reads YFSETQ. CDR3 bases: TGCGCCAGCAGCCGGGGGGGAGATACGCAGTATTTT. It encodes CASSRGGDTQYF.

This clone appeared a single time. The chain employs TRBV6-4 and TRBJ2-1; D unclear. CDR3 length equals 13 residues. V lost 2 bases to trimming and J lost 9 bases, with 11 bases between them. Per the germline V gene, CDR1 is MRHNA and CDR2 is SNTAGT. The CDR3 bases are TGTGCCAGCAGTGACGGTGGAGTAGGTGAGCAGTTCTTC. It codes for CASSDGGVGEQFF.

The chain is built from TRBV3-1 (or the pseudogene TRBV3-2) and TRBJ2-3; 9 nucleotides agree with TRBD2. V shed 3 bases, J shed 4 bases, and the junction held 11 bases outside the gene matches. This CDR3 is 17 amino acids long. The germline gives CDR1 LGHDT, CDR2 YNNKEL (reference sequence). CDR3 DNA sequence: TGTGCCAGCAGCCATTCCGGGACTAGCTCCTTCCCAGATACGCAGTATTTT. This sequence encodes CASSHSGTSSFPDTQYF.

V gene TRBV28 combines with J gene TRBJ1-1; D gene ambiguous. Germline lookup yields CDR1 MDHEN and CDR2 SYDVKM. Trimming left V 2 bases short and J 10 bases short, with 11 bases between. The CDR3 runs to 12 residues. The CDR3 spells CASSLQRFRAFF. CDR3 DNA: TGTGCCAGCAGTTTACAGCGGTTTCGAGCTTTCTTT.

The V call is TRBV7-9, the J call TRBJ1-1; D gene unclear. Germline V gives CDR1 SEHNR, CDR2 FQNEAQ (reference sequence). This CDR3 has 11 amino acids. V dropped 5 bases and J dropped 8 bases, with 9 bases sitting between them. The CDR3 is CASSARLEAFF. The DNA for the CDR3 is TGTGCCAGCAGCGCCAGGTTAGAAGCTTTCTTT.

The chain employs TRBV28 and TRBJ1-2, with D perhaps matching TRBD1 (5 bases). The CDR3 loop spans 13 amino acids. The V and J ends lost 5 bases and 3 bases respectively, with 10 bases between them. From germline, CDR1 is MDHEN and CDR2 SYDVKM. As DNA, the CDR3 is TGTGCCAGCAGTGCAGACAGTGACTATGGCTACACCTTC. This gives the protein CASSADSDYGYTF.

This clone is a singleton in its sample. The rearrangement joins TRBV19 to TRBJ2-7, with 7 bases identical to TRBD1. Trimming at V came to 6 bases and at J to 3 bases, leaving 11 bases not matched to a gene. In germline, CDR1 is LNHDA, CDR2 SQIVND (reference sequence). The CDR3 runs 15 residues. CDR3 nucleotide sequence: TGTGCCAGTAGGAGCTCCGCCGGGACAGACTACGAGCAGTACGTC. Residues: CASRSSAGTDYEQYV.

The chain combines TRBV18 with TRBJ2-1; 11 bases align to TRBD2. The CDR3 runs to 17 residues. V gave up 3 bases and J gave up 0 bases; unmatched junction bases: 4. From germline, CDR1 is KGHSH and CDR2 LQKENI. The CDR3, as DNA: TGTGCCAGCTCACCTTTAGCGGGAGGGAGCTCCTACAATGAGCAGTTCTTC. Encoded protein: CASSPLAGGSSYNEQFF.

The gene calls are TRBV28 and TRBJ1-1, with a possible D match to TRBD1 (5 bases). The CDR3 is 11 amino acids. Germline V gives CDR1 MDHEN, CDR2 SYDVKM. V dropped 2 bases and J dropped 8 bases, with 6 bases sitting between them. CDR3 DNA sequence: TGTGCCAGCAGTTTAAGACAGGAAGCTTTCTTT. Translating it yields CASSLRQEAFF.

The CDR3 protein is CASSLSPSGNYNEQFF. For the CDR3, the DNA is TGCGCCAGCAGCTTGTCCCCTAGCGGGAACTACAATGAGCAGTTCTTC. The chain couples TRBV5-1 to TRBJ2-1; 9 positions match TRBD2. In germline, CDR1 is SGHRS, CDR2 YFSETQ. With V trimmed by 1 base and J by 3 bases, 5 bases remained unmatched. There are 16 residues in the CDR3.

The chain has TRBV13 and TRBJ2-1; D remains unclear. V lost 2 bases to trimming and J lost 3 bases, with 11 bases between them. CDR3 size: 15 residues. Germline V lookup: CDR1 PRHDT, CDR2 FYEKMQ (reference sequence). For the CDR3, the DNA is TGTGCCAGCAGCTTACCTCTTGGGCTCTACAATGAGCAGTTCTTC. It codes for CASSLPLGLYNEQFF.

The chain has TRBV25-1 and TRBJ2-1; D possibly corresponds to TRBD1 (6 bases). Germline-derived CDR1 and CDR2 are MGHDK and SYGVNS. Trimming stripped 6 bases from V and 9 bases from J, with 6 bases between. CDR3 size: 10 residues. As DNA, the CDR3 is TGTGCCAGCAGAGGGGGTGAGCAGTTCTTC. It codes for CASRGGEQFF.